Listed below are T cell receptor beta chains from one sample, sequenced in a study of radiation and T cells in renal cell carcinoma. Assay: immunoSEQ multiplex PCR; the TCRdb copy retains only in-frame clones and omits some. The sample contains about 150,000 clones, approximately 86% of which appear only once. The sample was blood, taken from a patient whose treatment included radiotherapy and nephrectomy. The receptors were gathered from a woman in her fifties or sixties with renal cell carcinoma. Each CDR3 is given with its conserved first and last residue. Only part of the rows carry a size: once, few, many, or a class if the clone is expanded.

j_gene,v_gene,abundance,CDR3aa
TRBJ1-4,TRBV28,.,CASAPTNEKLFF
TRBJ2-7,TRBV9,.,CASSPRIPGLGLYEQYF
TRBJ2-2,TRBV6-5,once,CASTLQGGYDGELFF
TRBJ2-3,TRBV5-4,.,CASSLGGRESTDTQYF
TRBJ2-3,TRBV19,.,CASRGALTDTQYF
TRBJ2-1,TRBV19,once,CASSIDPAGLGEQFF
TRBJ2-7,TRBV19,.,CASSIAGSSYEQYF
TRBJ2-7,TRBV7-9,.,CASSLGSGREQYF
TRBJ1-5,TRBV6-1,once,CASTHGGDQPQHF
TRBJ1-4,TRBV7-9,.,CASSLANRGGEKLFF
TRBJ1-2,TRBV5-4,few,CASSLASMGMDGYTF
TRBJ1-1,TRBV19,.,CASSIDGKGAEAFF
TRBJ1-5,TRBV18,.,CASSPQGQVGQPQHF
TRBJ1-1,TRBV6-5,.,CASRGTGKAFF
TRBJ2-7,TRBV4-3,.,CASSPPSCSYEQYF
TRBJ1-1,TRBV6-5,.,CASSYGTLNTEAFF
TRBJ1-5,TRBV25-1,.,CASSHTDQPQHF
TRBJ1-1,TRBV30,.,CAWSDPPKLMNTEAFF
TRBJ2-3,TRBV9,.,CASSPRKATDTQYF
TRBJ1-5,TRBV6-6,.,CASRFDRGQPQHF
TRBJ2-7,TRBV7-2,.,CASSLAGLAGGYEQYF
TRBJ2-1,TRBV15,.,CATSKPRGSGYNEQFF
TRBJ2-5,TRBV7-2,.,CASSLGARETQYF
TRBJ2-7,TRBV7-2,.,CASSSKVAGRGGEQYF
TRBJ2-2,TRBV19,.,CASSSGQEAGELFF
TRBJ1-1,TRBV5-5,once,CASSLVTGSVGTEAFF
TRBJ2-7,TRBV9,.,CASSPRGGSSYEQYF
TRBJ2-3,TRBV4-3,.,CASSRSGGGTDTQYF
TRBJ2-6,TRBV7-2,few,CASSLGQMGSGANVLTF
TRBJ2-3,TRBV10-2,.,CASIQRTSGGRDTQYF
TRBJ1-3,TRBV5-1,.,CASSLEGGNTIYF
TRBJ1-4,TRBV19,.,CASSIMRRAANEKLFF
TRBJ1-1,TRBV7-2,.,CASSSRQGAEAFF
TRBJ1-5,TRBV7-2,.,CASSLDPGTTGQPQHF
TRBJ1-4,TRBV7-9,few,CASSLDRASEKLFF
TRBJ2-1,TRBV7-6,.,CASSRDQGYEQFF
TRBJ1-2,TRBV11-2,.,CASSSGGGNYGYTF
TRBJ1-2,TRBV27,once,CASSLSGQGNYGYTF
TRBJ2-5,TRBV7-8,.,CASSTGHQETQYF
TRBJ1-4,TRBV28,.,CASSSPGDPNEKLFF
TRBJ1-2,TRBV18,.,CASSPGTGAYGYTF
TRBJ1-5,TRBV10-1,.,CASCPPGTGTGVELDQPQHF
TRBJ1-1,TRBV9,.,CASSVASSTYTEAFF
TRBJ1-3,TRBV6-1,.,CASSVAGEDTIYF
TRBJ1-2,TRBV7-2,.,CASSLGGQSVYGYTF
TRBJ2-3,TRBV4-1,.,CASSPRADRVLTDTQYF
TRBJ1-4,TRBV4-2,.,CASSQALNEKLFF
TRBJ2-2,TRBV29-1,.,CSVRDTNTGELFF
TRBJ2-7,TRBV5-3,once,CARSLQGTEQYF
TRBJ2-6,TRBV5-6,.,CASRILADTAGGANVLTF
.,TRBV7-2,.,CASSPAGSEQYF
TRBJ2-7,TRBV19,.,CASSILAGASYEQYF
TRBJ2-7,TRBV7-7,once,CASSLVAGPHEQYF
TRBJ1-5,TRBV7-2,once,CASSLAQGNQPQHF
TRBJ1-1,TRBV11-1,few,CASSTGMDSMNTEAFF
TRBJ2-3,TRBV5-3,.,CARSQNLRQGSTDTQYF
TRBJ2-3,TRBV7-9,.,CASSLGIGGPDTQYF